These 25 T cell receptor beta chains came from one sample sequenced in a study of cytomegalovirus exposure and HLA in healthy donors. Assay: immunoSEQ multiplex PCR; the TCRdb copy retains only in-frame clones and omits some. The repertoire holds about 110,000 clones, with almost 96% as singletons. Sequencing used PBMCs. These receptors all come from a woman aged 18-29 years in good health and CMV-seronegative.

The chain uses TRBV5-1 and TRBJ2-3; TRBD2 matches at 9 bases. The CDR3 runs 16 residues. Germline V gene sequence: CDR1 SGHRS, CDR2 YFSETQ. The V segment lost 2 bases and the J segment 6 bases; nucleotides outside the gene matches: 10. CDR3 region: CASSFAARGGRDTQYF. CDR3 DNA sequence: TGCGCCAGCAGCTTCGCAGCGCGGGGGGGCCGCGATACGCAGTATTTT.

Points on this clone: At one of its ends the junction is not consistent with the germline gene, which may arise from a read error. The chain couples TRBV29-1 to TRBJ1-2; 7 nucleotides line up with TRBD1. Germline V lookup: CDR1 SQVTM, CDR2 ANQGSEA. The CDR3 totals 13 residues. As DNA, the CDR3 is TGCAGCGTTGAAGATCTAGAGAGACAGGGTAGTCCCTTC. It yields the protein CSVEDLERQGSPF.

The CDR3 DNA sequence: TGTGCCAGCAGTCACTTCATGAGTCGGCCCCAGCATTTT. Its translation: CASSHFMSRPQHF. The genes are TRBV6-5 and TRBJ1-5; D is ambiguous. CDR3 length: 13 residues. Trimming shortened V by 5 bases and J by 9 bases, and 14 bases separated the two germline ends. Germline assignment: CDR1 MNHEY and CDR2 SVGAGI.

The chain is built from TRBV28 and TRBJ2-2; a weak D match, TRBD2 (5 bases). V shed 3 bases and J shed 6 bases, with 8 bases lying between them. This CDR3 is built from 13 residues. Germline V gene data show CDR1 as MDHEN and CDR2 as SYDVKM. The DNA of the CDR3 is TGTGCCAGCAGTTTTGGAGGATCCGGGGAGCTGTTTTTT. Protein product: CASSFGGSGELFF. The variable domain in full, completed from reference TRBV28 and TRBJ2-2, reads DVKVTQSSRYLVKRTGEKVFLECVQDMDHENMFWYRQDPGLGLRLIYFSYDVKMKEKGDIPEGYSVSREKKERFSLILESASTNQTSMYLCASSFGGSGELFFGEGSRLTVL.

This chain uses TRBV7-2 with TRBJ2-7; TRBD1 is a possible D gene (5 bases). Germline CDR1 reads SGHTA; CDR2 reads FQGNSA. This CDR3 has 15 residues. V lost 2 bases to trimming and J lost 2 bases, with 13 bases between them. The CDR3 is CASSLLQGDTYEQYF. Here the CDR3 DNA reads TGTGCCAGCAGCTTACTGCAAGGGGATACCTACGAGCAGTACTTC.

This clone was recorded only once. The chain is built from TRBV28 and TRBJ2-5; D not resolved. Germline V CDR1 and CDR2: MDHEN, SYDVKM. The CDR3 runs to 13 residues. Trimming took off 0 bases at V and 4 bases at J, with 6 bases between the two ends. This chain's CDR3 is CASSLWTPETQYF. For the CDR3, the DNA is TGTGCCAGCAGTTTATGGACTCCAGAGACCCAGTACTTC.

The V call is TRBV6-5, the J call TRBJ1-2, with a tentative D call TRBD1 (5 bases). Germline V gene sequence: CDR1 MNHEY, CDR2 SVGAGI. This CDR3 comprises 13 residues. The germline V and J ends were trimmed by 6 bases and 8 bases, with 16 bases remaining between them. The CDR3 loop reads CASSPGGILGYTF. CDR3 bases: TGTGCCAGCAGCCCGGGGGGGATCTTAGGCTACACCTTC.

This chain uses TRBV2 with TRBJ2-7; 13 positions agree with TRBD2. The CDR3 covers 15 residues. The V segment lost 6 bases and the J segment 2 bases; nucleotides outside the gene matches: 4. The germline V gene encodes CDR1 SNHLY and CDR2 FYNNEI. The CDR3 spells CASRGLAGRTYEQYF. DNA of the CDR3: TGTGCCAGCAGGGGACTAGCGGGGAGGACCTACGAGCAGTACTTC.

The CDR3 sequence is CSVSWGGNTEAFF. The CDR3 DNA is TGCAGCGTTTCCTGGGGGGGGAACACTGAAGCTTTCTTT. The chain joins TRBV29-1 to TRBJ1-1; TRBD1 might be the D (5 bases). The V gene's germline CDR1 is SQVTM and CDR2 ANQGSEA. There are 13 residues in the CDR3. The V end lost 5 bases, the J end lost 1 base, and 11 bases lay between the germline ends.

The chain couples TRBV19 to TRBJ2-7; 11 positions agree with TRBD2. V was pared by 5 bases and J by 3 bases, with 3 bases of the junction left unmatched. CDR3 length: 14 residues. CDR1 is LNHDA and CDR2 is SQIVND in the germline V gene (reference sequence). CDR3 coding DNA: TGTGCCAGTAGTGCACTAGCGGGGGACTACGAGCAGTACTTC. Its translation: CASSALAGDYEQYF. Drawing the rest from reference TRBV19 and TRBJ2-7, the complete variable domain is DGGITQSPKYLFRKEGQNVTLSCEQNLNHDAMYWYRQDPGQGLRLIYYSQIVNDFQKGDIAEGYSVSREKKESFPLTVTSAQKNPTAFYLCASSALAGDYEQYFGPGTRLTVT.

V gene TRBV5-1 combines with J gene TRBJ2-7, with 11 bases lining up with TRBD1. The CDR3 is made up of 16 amino acids. The V gene's germline CDR1 is SGHRS and CDR2 YFSETQ. The V and J ends lost 4 bases and 2 bases, in that order; junction bases with no gene match: 8. CDR3 sequence (DNA): TGCGCCAGCAGCCAACGGACAGGGGGCATGACCTACGAGCAGTACTTC. Amino acids: CASSQRTGGMTYEQYF.

The J gene is TRBJ1-1, the V gene TRBV5-6; unclear D gene. The V gene lost 0 bases and the J gene lost 7 bases, with 4 bases spanning the gap. The CDR3 sequence is 11 residues long. Germline V gene sequence: CDR1 SGHDT, CDR2 YYEEEE. This CDR3 reads CASSLGLEAFF. The CDR3 nucleotides are TGTGCCAGCAGCTTGGGACTTGAAGCTTTCTTT.

The table lists this clone with a count of one. The DNA for the CDR3 is TGTGCCAGCAGCTTAGGGGGCACCCGCGGGGCTGGAAACACCATATATTTT. It translates to CASSLGGTRGAGNTIYF. The chain links TRBV7-2 to TRBJ1-3; TRBD1 is a possible D gene (5 bases). Germline-derived CDR1 and CDR2 are SGHTA and FQGNSA. V lost 1 base and J 2 bases, leaving 15 bases between the germline ends. This CDR3 is 17 amino acids long.

The genes are TRBV6-4 and TRBJ1-1; 7 bases agree with TRBD1. The CDR3 covers 13 residues. V was pared by 5 bases and J by 5 bases, with 5 bases of the junction left unmatched. Germline-derived CDR1 and CDR2 are MRHNA and SNTAGT. CDR3: CASSTGVGTEAFF. DNA of the CDR3: TGTGCCAGCAGTACAGGGGTGGGGACTGAAGCTTTCTTT.

The V and J genes are TRBV2 and TRBJ2-5, with 8 nucleotides matching TRBD1. The CDR3 runs to 15 residues. The junction had 5 bases not matched to a gene; V was cut back by 0 bases and J by 5 bases. The germline CDR1 and CDR2 sequences are SNHLY and FYNNEI. The CDR3 loop reads CASSEALRQGETQYF. The CDR3 DNA sequence: TGTGCCAGCAGTGAAGCGCTGAGACAGGGGGAGACCCAGTACTTC.

V is TRBV5-1 and J is TRBJ2-2; maybe TRBD1 (5 bases). The V gene lost 0 bases and the J gene lost 7 bases, with 13 bases spanning the gap. Germline assignment: CDR1 SGHRS and CDR2 YFSETQ. The CDR3 is 15 amino acids. As DNA, the CDR3 is TGCGCCAGCAGCTTGGGAGCAGGGTTTGACGGGGAGCTGTTTTTT. Protein sequence: CASSLGAGFDGELFF.

Points on this clone: At one boundary the junction diverges from the germline segment, which might be a read error. The gene calls are TRBV7-8 and TRBJ2-5; D unresolved. Germline V lookup: CDR1 SGHVS, CDR2 FQNEAQ. This CDR3 spans 12 amino acids. CDR3 in amino acids: CASSLARPPRHF. The DNA for the CDR3 is TGTGCCAGCAGCTTAGCCAGGCCTCCCCGTCACTTC. The variable domain in full, completed from reference TRBV7-8 and TRBJ2-5, reads GAGVSQSPRYKVAKRGQDVALRCDPISGHVSLFWYQQALGQGPEFLTYFQNEAQLDKSGLPSDRFFAERPEGSVSTLKIQRTQQEDSAVYLCASSLARPPRHFGPGTRLLVL.

CDR3 region: CASSLAQGQSYGYTF. The CDR3, as DNA: TGCGCCAGCAGCTTGGCCCAGGGACAGAGCTATGGCTACACCTTC. This sequence joins TRBV5-1 and TRBJ1-2; 7 bases line up with TRBD1. After removal of 0 bases from V and 4 bases from J, the junction contained 6 bases not matched to a gene. This CDR3 has 15 residues. Germline CDR1 reads SGHRS; CDR2 reads YFSETQ.

This chain joins TRBV6-1 and TRBJ2-5, with TRBD1 matching over 7 bases. Unmatched junction bases numbered 1, after V lost 7 bases and J lost 2 bases. Germline CDR1 is MNHNS and CDR2 is SASEGT. This CDR3 is 12 amino acids long. This CDR3 is CASKGQQETQYF. The CDR3 region has the DNA TGTGCCAGCAAGGGACAGCAAGAGACCCAGTACTTC.

The chain recombines TRBV27 with TRBJ1-1; D is unresolved. V was shortened by 6 bases and J by 4 bases, with 9 bases between the two germline ends. The CDR3 totals 12 residues. Germline CDR1 reads MNHEY; CDR2 reads SMNVEV (reference sequence). Here the CDR3 reads CASREGGTEAFF. The DNA of the CDR3 is TGTGCCAGCAGGGAGGGAGGCACTGAAGCTTTCTTT.

The genes are TRBV29-1 and TRBJ2-1, with TRBD2 matching over 8 bases. The V gene's germline CDR1 is SQVTM and CDR2 ANQGSEA. The CDR3 is 15 residues long. The J segment lost 0 bases and the V segment lost 5 bases, leaving 6 bases of the junction unmatched. Here the CDR3 DNA reads TGCAGCGTTTCGCGGGGGGCTTCCTCCTACAATGAGCAGTTCTTC. Amino acids: CSVSRGASSYNEQFF.

J is TRBJ2-7 and V is TRBV28; possible D gene TRBD2, 6 bases. V was trimmed by 6 bases and J by 3 bases, leaving 18 bases between them. Germline V CDR1 and CDR2: MDHEN, SYDVKM. The CDR3 is 15 amino acids. The DNA for the CDR3 is TGTGCCAGCAGCGATACCGGGAGCCACAACTACGAGCAGTACTTC. It specifies CASSDTGSHNYEQYF.

The chain combines TRBV6-5 with TRBJ1-1, with D perhaps TRBD1 (5 bases). From germline, CDR1 is MNHEY and CDR2 SVGAGI. This CDR3 comprises 11 residues. The ends were cut back, 10 bases at V and 1 base at J, with 7 bases in the middle. CDR3 in amino acids: CAKRGNTEAFF. CDR3 in DNA: TGTGCCAAAAGGGGGAACACTGAAGCTTTCTTT.

V and J are TRBV5-1 and TRBJ1-1, with 7 positions matching TRBD1. Looked up from germline, CDR1 is SGHRS and CDR2 is YFSETQ. Trimming cost V 3 bases and J 0 bases; bases outside gene matches: 11. CDR3 length equals 17 residues. The CDR3 spells CASSSEGVRGLNTEAFF. The CDR3 DNA is TGCGCCAGCAGCTCGGAGGGGGTCAGGGGGTTGAACACTGAAGCTTTCTTT. Full variable domain (outside the CDR3, taken from reference TRBV5-1 and TRBJ1-1): KAGVTQTPRYLIKTRGQQVTLSCSPISGHRSVSWYQQTPGQGLQFLFEYFSETQRNKGNFPGRFSGRQFSNSRSEMNVSTLELGDSALYLCASSSEGVRGLNTEAFFGQGTRLTVV.

The chain is built from TRBV7-6 and TRBJ2-7; D is possibly TRBD2 (5 bases). The CDR3 contains 14 residues. Germline V gene data show CDR1 as SGHVS and CDR2 as FNYEAQ. The V end was cut by 2 bases, the J end by 7 bases, with 15 bases between. CDR3 sequence (DNA): TGTGCCAGCAGCTTATTCGGGGATCTAGAGGAGCAGTACTTC. The encoded protein is CASSLFGDLEEQYF. Filled out from reference TRBV7-6 and TRBJ2-7, the complete variable domain reads GAGVSQSPRYKVTKRGQDVALRCDPISGHVSLYWYRQALGQGPEFLTYFNYEAQQDKSGLPNDRFSAERPEGSISTLTIQRTEQRDSAMYRCASSLFGDLEEQYFGPGTRLTVT.